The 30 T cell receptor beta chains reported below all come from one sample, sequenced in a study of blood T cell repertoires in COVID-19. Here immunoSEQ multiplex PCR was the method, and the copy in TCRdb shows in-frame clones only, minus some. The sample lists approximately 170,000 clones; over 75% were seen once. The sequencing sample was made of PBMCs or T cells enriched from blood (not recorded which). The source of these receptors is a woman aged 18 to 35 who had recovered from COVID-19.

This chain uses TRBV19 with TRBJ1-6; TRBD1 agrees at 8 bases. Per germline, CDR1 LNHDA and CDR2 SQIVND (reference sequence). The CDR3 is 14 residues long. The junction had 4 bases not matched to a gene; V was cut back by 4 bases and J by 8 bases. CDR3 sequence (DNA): TGTGCCAGTAGTACCGGACAGGGACATTCACCCCTCCACTTT. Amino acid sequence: CASSTGQGHSPLHF.

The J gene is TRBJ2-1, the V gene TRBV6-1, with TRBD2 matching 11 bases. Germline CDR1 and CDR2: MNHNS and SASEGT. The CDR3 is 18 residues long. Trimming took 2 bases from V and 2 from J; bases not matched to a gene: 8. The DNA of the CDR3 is TGTGCCAGCAGTGAACCACGAACTAGCGGGAGCACCTACAATGAGCAGTTCTTC. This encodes CASSEPRTSGSTYNEQFF.

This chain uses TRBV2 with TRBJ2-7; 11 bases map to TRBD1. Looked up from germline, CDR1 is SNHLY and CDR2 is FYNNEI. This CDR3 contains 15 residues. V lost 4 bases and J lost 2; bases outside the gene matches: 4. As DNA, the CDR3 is TGTGCCAGCAGTGGAGGGACAGGGGGGACCTACGAGCAGTACTTC. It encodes CASSGGTGGTYEQYF.

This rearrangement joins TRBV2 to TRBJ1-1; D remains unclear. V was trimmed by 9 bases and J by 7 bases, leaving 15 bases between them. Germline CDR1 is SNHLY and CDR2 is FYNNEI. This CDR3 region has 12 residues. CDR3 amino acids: CASIPLGSEAFF. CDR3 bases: TGTGCCAGTATACCACTTGGGAGTGAAGCTTTCTTT.

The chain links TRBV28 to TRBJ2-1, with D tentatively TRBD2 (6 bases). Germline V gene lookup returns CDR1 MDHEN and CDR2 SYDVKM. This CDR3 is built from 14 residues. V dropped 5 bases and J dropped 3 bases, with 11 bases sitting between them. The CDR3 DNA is TGTGCCAGCAGTAGGAGAGCGGGCTACAATGAGCAGTTCTTC. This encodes CASSRRAGYNEQFF.

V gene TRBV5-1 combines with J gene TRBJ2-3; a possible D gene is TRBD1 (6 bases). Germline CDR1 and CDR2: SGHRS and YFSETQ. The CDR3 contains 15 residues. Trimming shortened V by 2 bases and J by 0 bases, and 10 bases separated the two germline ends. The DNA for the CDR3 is TGCGCCAGCAGCTTCCCGGGACATAGCACAGATACGCAGTATTTT. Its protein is CASSFPGHSTDTQYF.

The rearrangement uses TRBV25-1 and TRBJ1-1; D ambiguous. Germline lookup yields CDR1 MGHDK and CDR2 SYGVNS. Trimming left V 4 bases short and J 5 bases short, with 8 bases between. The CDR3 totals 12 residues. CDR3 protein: CASSGIGTEAFF. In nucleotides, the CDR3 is TGTGCCAGCAGTGGTATCGGTACTGAAGCTTTCTTT.

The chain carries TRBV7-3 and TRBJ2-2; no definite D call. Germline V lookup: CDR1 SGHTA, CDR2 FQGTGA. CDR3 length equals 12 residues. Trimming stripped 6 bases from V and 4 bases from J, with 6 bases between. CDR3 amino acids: CASRATTGELFF. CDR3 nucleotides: TGTGCCAGCAGGGCCACCACCGGGGAGCTGTTTTTT. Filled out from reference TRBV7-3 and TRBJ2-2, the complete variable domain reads GAGVSQTPSNKVTEKGKYVELRCDPISGHTALYWYRQSLGQGPEFLIYFQGTGAADDSGLPNDRFFAVRPEGSVSTLKIQRTERGDSAVYLCASRATTGELFFGEGSRLTVL.

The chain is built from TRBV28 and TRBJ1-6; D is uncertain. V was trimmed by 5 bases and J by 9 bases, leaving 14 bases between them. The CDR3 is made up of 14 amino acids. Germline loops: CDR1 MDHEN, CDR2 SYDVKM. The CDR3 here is CASSTGTLGSPLHF. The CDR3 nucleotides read TGTGCCAGCAGTACGGGAACCTTAGGTTCACCCCTCCACTTT.

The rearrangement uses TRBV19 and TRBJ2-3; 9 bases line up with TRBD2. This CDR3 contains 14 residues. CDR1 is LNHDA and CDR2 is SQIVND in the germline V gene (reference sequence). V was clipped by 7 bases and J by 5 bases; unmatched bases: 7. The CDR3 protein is CASNLVAGEDTQYF. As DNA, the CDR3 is TGTGCCAGTAATTTAGTAGCGGGGGAAGATACGCAGTATTTT.

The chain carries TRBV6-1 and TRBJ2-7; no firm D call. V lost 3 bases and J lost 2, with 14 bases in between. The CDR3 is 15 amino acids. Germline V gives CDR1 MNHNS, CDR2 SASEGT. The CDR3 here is CASSDRPGPTYEQYF. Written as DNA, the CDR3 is TGTGCCAGCAGTGATAGGCCGGGTCCCACCTACGAGCAGTACTTC.

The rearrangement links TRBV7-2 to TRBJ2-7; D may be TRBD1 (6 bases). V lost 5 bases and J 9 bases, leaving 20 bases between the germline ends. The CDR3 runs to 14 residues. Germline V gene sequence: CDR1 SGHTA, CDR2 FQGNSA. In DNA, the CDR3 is TGTGCCAGCAGCGGAACCCAAGGACAGCAGGGGCAGTACTTC. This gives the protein CASSGTQGQQGQYF.

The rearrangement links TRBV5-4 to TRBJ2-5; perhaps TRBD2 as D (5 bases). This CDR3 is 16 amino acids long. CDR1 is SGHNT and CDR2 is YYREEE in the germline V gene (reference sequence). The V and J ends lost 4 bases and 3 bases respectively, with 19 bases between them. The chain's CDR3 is CASSLDGSEAKETQYF. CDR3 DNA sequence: TGTGCCAGCAGCCTAGATGGGAGTGAGGCGAAAGAGACCCAGTACTTC.

For the CDR3, the DNA is TGTGCCACCAGTGCCTCCTCAGGGGTCTATGGCTACACCTTC. This codes for CATSASSGVYGYTF. This chain links TRBV24-1 with TRBJ1-2, with a weak D call TRBD1 (6 bases). Looked up from germline, CDR1 is KGHDR and CDR2 is SFDVKD. CDR3 length: 14 residues. V was cut by 5 bases and J by 4 bases, with 13 bases left in between.

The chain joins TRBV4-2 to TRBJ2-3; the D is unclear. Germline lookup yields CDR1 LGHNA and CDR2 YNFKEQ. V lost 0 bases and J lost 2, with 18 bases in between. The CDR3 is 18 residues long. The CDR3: CASSQDSITAENTDTQYF. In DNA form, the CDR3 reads TGTGCCAGCAGCCAAGATAGTATAACCGCTGAAAACACAGATACGCAGTATTTT.

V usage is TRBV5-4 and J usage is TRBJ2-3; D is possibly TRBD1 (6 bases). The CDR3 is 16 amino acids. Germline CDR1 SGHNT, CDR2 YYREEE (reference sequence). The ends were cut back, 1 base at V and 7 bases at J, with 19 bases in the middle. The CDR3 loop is CASSLFVGQSGHTQYF. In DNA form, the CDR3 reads TGTGCCAGCAGCTTGTTTGTTGGACAGTCGGGACATACGCAGTATTTT.

The CDR3 DNA reads TGCGCCAGCAGCCAAGACAGGGGGGTGAACACTGAAGCTTTCTTT. Its protein product is CASSQDRGVNTEAFF. This chain connects TRBV4-3 to TRBJ1-1; TRBD1 matches 7 bases. V was clipped by 0 bases and J by 0 bases; unmatched bases: 1. CDR1 is LGHNA and CDR2 is YSLEER in the germline V gene. The length of the CDR3 is 15 residues.

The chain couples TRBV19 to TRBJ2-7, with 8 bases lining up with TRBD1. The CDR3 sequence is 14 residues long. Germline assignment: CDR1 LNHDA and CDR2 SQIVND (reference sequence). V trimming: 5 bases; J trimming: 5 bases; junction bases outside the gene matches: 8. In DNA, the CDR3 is TGTGCCAGTAGTTCGGTAGGGGACAGGAACGAGCAGTACTTC. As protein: CASSSVGDRNEQYF.

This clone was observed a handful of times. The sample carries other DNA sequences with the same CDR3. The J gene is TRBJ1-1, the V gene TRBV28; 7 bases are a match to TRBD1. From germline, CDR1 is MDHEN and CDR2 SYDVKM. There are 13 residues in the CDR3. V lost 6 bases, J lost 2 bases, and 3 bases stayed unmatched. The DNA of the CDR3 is TGTGCCAGCAGCTACAGGGGTAACACTGAAGCTTTCTTT. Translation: CASSYRGNTEAFF. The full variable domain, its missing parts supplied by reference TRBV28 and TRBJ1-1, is DVKVTQSSRYLVKRTGEKVFLECVQDMDHENMFWYRQDPGLGLRLIYFSYDVKMKEKGDIPEGYSVSREKKERFSLILESASTNQTSMYLCASSYRGNTEAFFGQGTRLTVV.

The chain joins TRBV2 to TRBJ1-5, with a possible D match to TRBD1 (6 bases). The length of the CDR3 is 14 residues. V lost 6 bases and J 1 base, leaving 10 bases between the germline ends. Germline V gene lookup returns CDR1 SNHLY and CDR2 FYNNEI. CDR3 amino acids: CASRQGYSNQPQHF. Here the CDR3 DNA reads TGTGCCAGCAGGCAGGGGTACAGCAATCAGCCCCAGCATTTT.

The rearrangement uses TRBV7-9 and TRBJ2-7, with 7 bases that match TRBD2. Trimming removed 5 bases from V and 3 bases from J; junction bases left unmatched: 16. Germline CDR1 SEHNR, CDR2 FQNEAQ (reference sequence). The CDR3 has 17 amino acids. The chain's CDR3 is CASSPGWMGTTYYEQYF. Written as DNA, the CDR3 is TGTGCCAGCAGCCCAGGTTGGATGGGGACTACCTACTACGAGCAGTACTTC.

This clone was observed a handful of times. Here the CDR3 reads CASSPLAGGDYEQYF. The CDR3 DNA sequence: TGTGCCAGCAGCCCATTAGCGGGAGGCGACTACGAGCAGTACTTC. V and J are TRBV9 and TRBJ2-7; 10 bases are shared with TRBD2. CDR3 length: 15 amino acids. The V gene end was trimmed by 4 bases and the J gene end by 3 bases; junction bases not matched to a gene: 7. CDR1 and CDR2 (germline): SGDLS, YYNGEE.

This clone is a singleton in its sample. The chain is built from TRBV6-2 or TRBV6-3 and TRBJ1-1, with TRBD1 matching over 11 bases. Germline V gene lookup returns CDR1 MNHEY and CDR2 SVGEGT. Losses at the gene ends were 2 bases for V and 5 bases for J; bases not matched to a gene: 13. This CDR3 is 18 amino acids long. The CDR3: CASSYLDRDRGRITEAFF. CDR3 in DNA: TGTGCCAGCAGTTACCTAGACCGGGACAGGGGGAGGATAACTGAAGCTTTCTTT.

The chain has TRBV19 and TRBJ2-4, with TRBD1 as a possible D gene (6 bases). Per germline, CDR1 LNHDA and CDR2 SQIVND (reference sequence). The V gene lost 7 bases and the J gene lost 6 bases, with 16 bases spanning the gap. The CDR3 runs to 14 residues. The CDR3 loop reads CASKSRTDINIQYF. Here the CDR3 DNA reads TGTGCCAGTAAAAGTCGGACAGACATAAACATTCAGTACTTC. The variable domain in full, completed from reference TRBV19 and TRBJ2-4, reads DGGITQSPKYLFRKEGQNVTLSCEQNLNHDAMYWYRQDPGQGLRLIYYSQIVNDFQKGDIAEGYSVSREKKESFPLTVTSAQKNPTAFYLCASKSRTDINIQYFGAGTRLSVL.

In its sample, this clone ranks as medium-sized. CDR3 bases: TGCAGCGTTGTATCGGGGGGTGAGCATCAGCCCCAGCATTTT. This encodes CSVVSGGEHQPQHF. The J gene is TRBJ1-5, the V gene TRBV29-1, with D tentatively TRBD1 (5 bases). The CDR3 has 14 residues. With 4 bases removed from V and 5 bases from J, the gap between germline ends came to 15 bases. Germline V gene lookup returns CDR1 SQVTM and CDR2 ANQGSEA.

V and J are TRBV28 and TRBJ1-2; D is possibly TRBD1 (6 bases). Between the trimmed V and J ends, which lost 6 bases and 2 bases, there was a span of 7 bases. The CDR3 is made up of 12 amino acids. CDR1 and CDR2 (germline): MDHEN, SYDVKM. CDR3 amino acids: CASSGQNYGYTF. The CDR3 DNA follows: TGTGCCAGCAGCGGACAGAACTATGGCTACACCTTC.

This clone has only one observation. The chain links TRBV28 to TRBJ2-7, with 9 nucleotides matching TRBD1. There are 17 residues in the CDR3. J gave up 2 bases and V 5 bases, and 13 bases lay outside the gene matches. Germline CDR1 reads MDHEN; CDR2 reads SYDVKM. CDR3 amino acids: CASSSPTGTGFAYEQYF. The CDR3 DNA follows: TGTGCCAGCAGTAGCCCAACCGGGACAGGGTTTGCCTACGAGCAGTACTTC.

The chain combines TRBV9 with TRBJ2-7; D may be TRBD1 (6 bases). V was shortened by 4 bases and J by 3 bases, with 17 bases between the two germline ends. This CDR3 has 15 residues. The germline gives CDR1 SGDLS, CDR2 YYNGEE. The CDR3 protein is CASSPPGTLDYEQYF. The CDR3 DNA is TGTGCCAGCAGCCCCCCCGGGACACTCGACTACGAGCAGTACTTC.

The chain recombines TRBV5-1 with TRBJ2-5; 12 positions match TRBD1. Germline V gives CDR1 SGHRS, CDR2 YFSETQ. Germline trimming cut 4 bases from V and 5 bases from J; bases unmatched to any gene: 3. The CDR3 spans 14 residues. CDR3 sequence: CASSGTGGEETQYF. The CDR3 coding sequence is TGCGCCAGCAGCGGGACAGGGGGCGAGGAGACCCAGTACTTC. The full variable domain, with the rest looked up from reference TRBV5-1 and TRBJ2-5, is KAGVTQTPRYLIKTRGQQVTLSCSPISGHRSVSWYQQTPGQGLQFLFEYFSETQRNKGNFPGRFSGRQFSNSRSEMNVSTLELGDSALYLCASSGTGGEETQYFGPGTRLLVL.

In DNA, the CDR3 is TGTGCCAGCAGCCGAGCGGGGTCTTCCTACAATGAGCAGTTCTTC. Its translation is CASSRAGSSYNEQFF. The chain has TRBV7-9 and TRBJ2-1; the match to TRBD2 covers 7 bases. V shed 5 bases, J shed 1 base, and the junction held 5 bases outside the gene matches. The CDR3 is 15 residues long. CDR1 and CDR2 (germline): SEHNR, FQNEAQ (reference sequence).